The 13 T cell receptor beta chains presented below share a single source sample, sequenced in a study of shared clonotypes between healthy human individuals. TCRdb's table, derived via immunoSEQ multiplex PCR, lists solely in-frame clones and lacks some. The sample consists of millions of clones, roughly nine tenths of them appearing once. The sample taken for sequencing was naive CD4+ T cells sorted from blood. Subset described: CD45RA+ positively selected. The receptors were sampled from a man younger than 35 in good health.

Only a few counts were recorded for this clone. The CDR3 coding sequence is TGTGCCAGCCTACCCAGACAGGGGAATCAGCCCCAGCATTTT. Translation gives CASLPRQGNQPQHF. This chain joins TRBV2 and TRBJ1-5, with 8 bases matching TRBD1. V lost 8 bases to trimming and J lost 4 bases; unmatched junction nucleotides: 7. The CDR3 length is 14 residues. CDR1 SNHLY and CDR2 FYNNEI come from the germline V gene.

This sequence joins TRBV30 and TRBJ2-4; 7 nucleotides line up with TRBD1. The CDR3 totals 12 residues. V trimming: 8 bases; J trimming: 9 bases; junction bases outside the gene matches: 10. Germline V gene data show CDR1 as GTSNPN and CDR2 as SVGIG (reference sequence). The CDR3 nucleotides read TGTGCCGGCGACAGGGATGAAGCCATTCAGTACTTC. Its protein is CAGDRDEAIQYF.

This chain joins TRBV15 and TRBJ2-2, with 10 bases aligning to TRBD1. The CDR3 sequence is 16 residues long. Germline-derived CDR1 and CDR2 are LNHNV and YYDKDF (reference sequence). The trim removed 3 bases at V and 4 bases at J, leaving 5 bases unmatched. Here the CDR3 reads CATSSRRDRGTGELFF. The CDR3 nucleotides read TGTGCCACCAGCAGCCGCCGGGACAGGGGCACCGGGGAGCTGTTTTTT.

This clone is a singleton in its sample. At the DNA level, this CDR3 is encoded by other sequences in the same sample as well. This chain connects TRBV5-6 to TRBJ1-3; the D is unclear. V was clipped by 0 bases and J by 2 bases, with 6 bases between them. CDR1 and CDR2 (germline): SGHDT, YYEEEE. This CDR3 comprises 14 residues. CDR3 amino acids: CASSLEGPGNTIYF. CDR3 coding DNA: TGTGCCAGCAGCTTGGAAGGTCCTGGAAACACCATATATTTT.

This clone appeared a single time. The chain links TRBV4-1 to TRBJ1-5; D may be TRBD1 (5 bases). V shed 0 bases and J shed 3 bases, with 21 bases lying between them. The CDR3 extends over 19 amino acids. Germline V gene sequence: CDR1 MGHRA, CDR2 YSYEKL. The CDR3 DNA follows: TGCGCCAGCAGCCAAGAGTGGGCAGGGAGGACTATAGACAATCAGCCCCAGCATTTT. This translates into CASSQEWAGRTIDNQPQHF.

The chain has TRBV6-5 and TRBJ1-2, with 8 bases fitting TRBD1. The germline gives CDR1 MNHEY, CDR2 SVGAGI. Unmatched junction bases numbered 8, after V lost 6 bases and J lost 8 bases. The CDR3 spans 13 residues. CDR3 sequence reads: CASSPTGAWGYTF. The CDR3 DNA is TGTGCCAGCAGCCCGACAGGGGCCTGGGGCTACACCTTC.

The chain carries TRBV27 and TRBJ2-1; TRBD2 matches 9 bases. Germline CDR1 and CDR2: MNHEY and SMNVEV (reference sequence). The CDR3 length is 18 residues. The V gene end was trimmed by 5 bases and the J gene end by 4 bases; junction bases not matched to a gene: 15. Written as DNA, the CDR3 is TGTGCCAGCAGTAAAACCCTAGCCGGGGCGGGGGGGTACAATGAGCAGTTCTTC. It translates to CASSKTLAGAGGYNEQFF.

This clone was counted only a few times. The V and J genes are TRBV10-2 and TRBJ2-7; tentatively, D is TRBD1 or TRBD2 (6 bases each). The CDR3 is 21 residues long. Germline-derived CDR1 and CDR2 are WSHSY and SAAADI. V was clipped by 3 bases and J by 2 bases, with 32 bases between them. CDR3 protein: CASSERGDWRGTWGLAYEQYF. In DNA form, the CDR3 reads TGCGCCAGCAGTGAAAGGGGGGATTGGCGCGGCACATGGGGATTGGCCTACGAGCAGTACTTC.

This clone showed up just once. The genes are TRBV7-3 and TRBJ2-1; TRBD1 is a possible D gene (6 bases). The CDR3 extends over 13 amino acids. Germline V CDR1 and CDR2: SGHTA, FQGTGA. Deletions cut 7 bases from V and 10 bases from J, with 17 bases between. The CDR3 DNA reads as TGTGCCAGCAAGCAGGGGACCGGCAGGGAGCAGTTCTTC. This translates into CASKQGTGREQFF. The whole variable domain, filled in from reference TRBV7-3 and TRBJ2-1, reads GAGVSQTPSNKVTEKGKYVELRCDPISGHTALYWYRQSLGQGPEFLIYFQGTGAADDSGLPNDRFFAVRPEGSVSTLKIQRTERGDSAVYLCASKQGTGREQFFGPGTRLTVL.

The J gene is TRBJ1-2, the V gene TRBV27, with a tentative D call TRBD1 (5 bases). Germline V gives CDR1 MNHEY, CDR2 SMNVEV (reference sequence). Trimming removed 1 base at V and 0 bases at J, with 9 bases between. This CDR3 is built from 15 residues. The CDR3 loop reads CASSLLGGTNYGYTF. The CDR3 DNA follows: TGTGCCAGCAGTTTATTGGGGGGTACTAACTATGGCTACACCTTC.

This chain links TRBV18 with TRBJ1-1, with D hard to call. Trimming pared 2 bases from V and 0 bases from J, leaving 13 bases between. Germline V gene lookup returns CDR1 KGHSH and CDR2 LQKENI. The CDR3 length is 16 residues. Here the CDR3 DNA reads TGTGCCAGCTCACCAATCGGAACGACAATGAACACTGAAGCTTTCTTT. Translated, it gives CASSPIGTTMNTEAFF.

This sequence joins TRBV6-5 and TRBJ1-4; possibly TRBD1 for D (5 bases). This CDR3 spans 15 amino acids. Trimming removed 6 bases from V and 5 bases from J, with 16 bases in between. Germline V CDR1 and CDR2: MNHEY, SVGAGI. The DNA of the CDR3 is TGTGCCAGCAGCCCTGGGGGACGGGCGAATGAAAAACTGTTTTTT. Protein: CASSPGGRANEKLFF.

This sequence joins TRBV27 and TRBJ2-7; D unresolved. CDR3 length equals 16 residues. The V and J ends lost 3 bases and 6 bases respectively, with 21 bases between them. Germline V lookup: CDR1 MNHEY, CDR2 SMNVEV (reference sequence). This CDR3 reads CASSFSNGLISGEQYF. CDR3 bases: TGTGCCAGCAGTTTCAGCAACGGGCTCATTTCCGGCGAGCAGTACTTC.